This T cell receptor (beta chain) stems from a study of lymphopenia after photon versus proton radiotherapy. Study observations and caveats: Authors raise, but do not show, better survival with proton therapy. Post-nadir TCR diversity decline inversely tracked overall survival among those who died. Relative stability marked proton patients; photon patients lost diversity and naive cells. Post-nadir diversity loss with photons came from oligoclonal expansion, particularly CD8+ Temra cells.

In the case of this clone: What it binds is unknown.

There are 17 residues in the CDR3. Germline V CDR1 and CDR2: SGHTA, FQGNSA. Trimming cost V 4 bases and J 7 bases; bases outside gene matches: 14. Profiled with immunoSEQ multiplex PCR; TCRdb holds only in-frame clones, not every one. The data contain approximately 53,000 clones, roughly nine tenths of them seen just once; the ten biggest clones take up roughly 17%. This TCR was sampled from a woman in her 40s with cholangiocarcinoma. The specimen comprised peripheral blood, sampled from a patient treated with photon-based radiotherapy. This chain uses TRBV7-2 with TRBJ2-1; 9 positions match TRBD2. The CDR3 region is CASSSRNMGLARNEQFF. CDR3 nucleotides: TGTGCCAGCAGCTCGCGTAACATGGGACTAGCAAGGAATGAGCAGTTCTTC.